This is a list of T cell receptor beta chains from one sample in a study of cytomegalovirus exposure and HLA in healthy donors. Sequenced by immunoSEQ multiplex PCR; TCRdb stores in-frame clones only, minus some. The sample has under 200,000 clones, 80% seen once; the top ten hold around 4.1%. The sample consisted of PBMCs. The source of these receptors is a woman in her 50s in good health and CMV-seropositive. Both conserved end residues are part of each CDR3. The order of the fields is D gene, V gene, CDR3 protein. D genes are given only for firm matches.

- | TRBV19 | CASRALRHTNTEAFF
- | TRBV5-8 | CASSLIAGNTIYF
TRBD2 | TRBV5-1 | CASSLVAGGRITDTQYF
- | TRBV7-8 | CASSSRLGTDTQYF
TRBD2 | TRBV30 | CAWRSSGGFKTQYF
TRBD2 | TRBV9 | CASSPRTRPYEQYF
- | TRBV10-3 | CAISERVGGMDTEAFF
TRBD1 | TRBV30 | CAWSLGQGNSPLHF
TRBD2 | TRBV15 | CATSDKRGRSYEQYF
TRBD1 | TRBV13 | CASSPRFRDRGYYSNQPQHF
- | TRBV19 | CASSMAAGRNEKLFF
- | TRBV7-9 | CASSEGRIYGYTF
TRBD1 | TRBV9 | CASSVGTGLGEQYF
TRBD1 | TRBV10-3 | CAISERDRDQPQHF
- | TRBV15 | CATSRRGLDTQYF
- | TRBV7-2 | CASSLARQGGHNEQFF
- | TRBV5-1 | CASSLAPPRASGYTF
TRBD1 | TRBV27 | CASSLRGWGTGGGDTQYF
- | TRBV4-2 | CASSPSGRGDYGYTF
TRBD1 | TRBV7-2 | CASSKGTGAYEQYF
TRBD1 | TRBV2 | CASSAGTGGTDTQYF
- | TRBV6-1 | CATSSNRLEETQYF
- | TRBV4-3 | CASSQGRSSSGNTIYF
- | TRBV7-2 | CASSLAVRNYGYTF
TRBD2 | TRBV7-9 | CASTMTSPGELFF
TRBD1 | TRBV11-2 | CASSSTGNYGYTF
- | TRBV7-9 | CASSLAVGAENQPQHF
TRBD1 | TRBV30 | CAWSVVPGQLLHF
TRBD1 | TRBV28 | CASIPGTVSGNTIYF
TRBD1 | TRBV9 | CASSVTGGSGNTIYF
- | TRBV7-8 | CASSRPSADSYNEQFF
TRBD1 | TRBV7-2 | CASSGQGQQATQYF
TRBD2 | TRBV4-2 | CASSPLGGDHNEQFF
- | TRBV5-4 | CASSLGGVQGETQYF
- | TRBV7-2 | CASSSRQQPYGYTF
- | TRBV23-1 | CASSLGCCSGNTIYF
- | TRBV4-3 | CASSQSLSRGNEQFF
- | TRBV7-3 | CASSLSPGGGSSGQFF
- | TRBV7-9 | CSSSRDTSYEQYF
- | TRBV7-3 | CASSPRQEDTDTQYF
- | TRBV6-1 | CASSEPGVTEAFF
TRBD1 | TRBV5-1 | CASSLGTGSLYEQYF